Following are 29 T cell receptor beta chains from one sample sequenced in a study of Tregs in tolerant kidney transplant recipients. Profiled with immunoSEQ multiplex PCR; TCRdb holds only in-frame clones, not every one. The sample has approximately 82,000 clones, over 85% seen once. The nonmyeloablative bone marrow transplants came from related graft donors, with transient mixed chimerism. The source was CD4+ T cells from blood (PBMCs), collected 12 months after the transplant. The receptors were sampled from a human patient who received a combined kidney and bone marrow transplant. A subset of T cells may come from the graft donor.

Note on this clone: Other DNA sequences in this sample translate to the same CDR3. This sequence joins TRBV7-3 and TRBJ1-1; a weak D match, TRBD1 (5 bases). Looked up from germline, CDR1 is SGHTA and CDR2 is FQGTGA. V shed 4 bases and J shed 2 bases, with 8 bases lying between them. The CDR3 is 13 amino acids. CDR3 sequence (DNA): TGTGCCAGCAGCTCTCAGGGAAACACTGAAGCTTTCTTT. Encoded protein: CASSSQGNTEAFF.

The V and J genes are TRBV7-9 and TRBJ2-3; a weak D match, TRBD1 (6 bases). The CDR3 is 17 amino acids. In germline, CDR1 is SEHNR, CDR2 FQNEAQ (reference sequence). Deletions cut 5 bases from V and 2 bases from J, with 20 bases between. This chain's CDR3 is CASSTYRETLITDTQYF. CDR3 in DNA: TGTGCCAGCAGCACCTACAGGGAGACCCTTATCACAGATACGCAGTATTTT.

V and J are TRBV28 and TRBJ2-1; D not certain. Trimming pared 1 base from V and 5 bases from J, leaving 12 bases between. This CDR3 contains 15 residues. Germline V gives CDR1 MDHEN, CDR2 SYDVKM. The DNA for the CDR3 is TGTGCCAGCAGTTTATATCGTCCTTTTAACAATGAGCAGTTCTTC. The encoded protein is CASSLYRPFNNEQFF.

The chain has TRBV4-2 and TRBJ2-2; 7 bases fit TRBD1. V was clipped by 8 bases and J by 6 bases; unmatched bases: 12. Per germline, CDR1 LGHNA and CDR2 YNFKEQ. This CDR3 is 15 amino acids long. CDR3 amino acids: CASLLYQGDAGELFF. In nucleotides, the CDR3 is TGTGCCAGCCTGTTGTACCAGGGGGACGCCGGGGAGCTGTTTTTT.

CDR3 in amino acids: CASSVGQVPEKLFF. The CDR3 coding sequence is TGTGCCAGCAGCGTAGGGCAGGTACCCGAAAAACTGTTTTTT. This chain uses TRBV9 with TRBJ1-4, with D unclear. The V end lost 0 bases, the J end lost 8 bases, and 11 bases lay between the germline ends. The germline CDR1 and CDR2 sequences are SGDLS and YYNGEE. The CDR3 sequence is 14 residues long.

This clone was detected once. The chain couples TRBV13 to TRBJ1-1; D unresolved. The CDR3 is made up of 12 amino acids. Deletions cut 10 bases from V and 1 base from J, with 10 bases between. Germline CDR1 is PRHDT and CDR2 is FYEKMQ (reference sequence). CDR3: CATARANTEAFF. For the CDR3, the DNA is TGTGCCACCGCGCGGGCGAACACTGAAGCTTTCTTT.

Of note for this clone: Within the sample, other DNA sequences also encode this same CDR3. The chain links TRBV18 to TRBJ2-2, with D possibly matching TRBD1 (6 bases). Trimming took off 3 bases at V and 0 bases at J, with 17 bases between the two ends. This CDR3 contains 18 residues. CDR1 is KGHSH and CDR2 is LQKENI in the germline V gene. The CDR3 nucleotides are TGTGCCAGCTCACCGCCAACAGGGAAGCCTTCGAACACCGGGGAGCTGTTTTTT. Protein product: CASSPPTGKPSNTGELFF.

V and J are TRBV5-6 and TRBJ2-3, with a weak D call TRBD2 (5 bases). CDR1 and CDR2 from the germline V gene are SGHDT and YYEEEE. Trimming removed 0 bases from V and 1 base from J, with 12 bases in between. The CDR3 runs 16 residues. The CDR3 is CASSLAPSLRTDTQYF. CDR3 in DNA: TGTGCCAGCAGCTTGGCTCCTAGCCTGCGCACAGATACGCAGTATTTT. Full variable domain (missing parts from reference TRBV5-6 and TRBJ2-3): DAGVTQSPTHLIKTRGQQVTLRCSPKSGHDTVSWYQQALGQGPQFIFQYYEEEERQRGNFPDRFSGHQFPNYSSELNVNALLLGDSALYLCASSLAPSLRTDTQYFGPGTRLTVL.

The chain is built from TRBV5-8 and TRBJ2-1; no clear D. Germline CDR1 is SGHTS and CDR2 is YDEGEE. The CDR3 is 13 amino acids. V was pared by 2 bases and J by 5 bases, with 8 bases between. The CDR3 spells CASSLERHNEQFF. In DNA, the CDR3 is TGTGCCAGCAGCTTAGAGAGGCACAATGAGCAGTTCTTC.

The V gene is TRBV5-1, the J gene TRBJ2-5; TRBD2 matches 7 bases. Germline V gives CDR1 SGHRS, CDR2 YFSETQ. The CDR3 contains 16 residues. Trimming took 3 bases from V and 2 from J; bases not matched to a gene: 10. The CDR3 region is CASSSDGRLIQETQYF. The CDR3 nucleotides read TGCGCCAGCAGCTCCGACGGGAGGCTTATACAAGAGACCCAGTACTTC.

This chain's CDR3 is CASSTGAFSYEQYF. The CDR3 DNA follows: TGTGCCAGTTCGACAGGGGCCTTTTCCTACGAGCAGTACTTC. The rearrangement uses TRBV27 and TRBJ2-5; 8 nucleotides align to TRBD1. Near its end, the DNA agrees better with TRBJ2-7, so the J call may be wrong. The germline CDR1 and CDR2 sequences are MNHEY and SMNVEV (reference sequence). CDR3 length equals 14 residues.

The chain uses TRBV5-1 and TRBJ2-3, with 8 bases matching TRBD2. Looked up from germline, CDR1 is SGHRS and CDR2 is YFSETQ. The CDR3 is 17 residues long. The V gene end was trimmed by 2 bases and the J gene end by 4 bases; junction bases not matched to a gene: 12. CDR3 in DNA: TGCGCCAGCAGCTTCAAGGGCGCGGGGGGCGCCCCAGATACGCAGTATTTT. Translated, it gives CASSFKGAGGAPDTQYF. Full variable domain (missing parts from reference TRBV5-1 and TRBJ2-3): KAGVTQTPRYLIKTRGQQVTLSCSPISGHRSVSWYQQTPGQGLQFLFEYFSETQRNKGNFPGRFSGRQFSNSRSEMNVSTLELGDSALYLCASSFKGAGGAPDTQYFGPGTRLTVL.

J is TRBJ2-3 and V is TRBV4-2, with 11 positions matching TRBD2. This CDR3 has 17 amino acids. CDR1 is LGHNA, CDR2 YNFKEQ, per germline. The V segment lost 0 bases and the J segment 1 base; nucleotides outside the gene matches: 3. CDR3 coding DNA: TGTGCCAGCAGCCAAGACAATAGCGGGGGGGGCACAGATACGCAGTATTTT. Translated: CASSQDNSGGGTDTQYF.

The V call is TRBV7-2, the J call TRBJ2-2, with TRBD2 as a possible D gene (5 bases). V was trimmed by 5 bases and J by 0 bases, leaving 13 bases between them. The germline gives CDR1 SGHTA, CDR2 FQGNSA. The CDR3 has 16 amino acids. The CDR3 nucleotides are TGTGCCAGCAGCCACCGACTACACGCGAACACCGGGGAGCTGTTTTTT. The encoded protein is CASSHRLHANTGELFF.

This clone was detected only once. In DNA form, the CDR3 reads TGTGCCAGTGGCCAAGGACAGGGGGTAAACACTGAAGCTTTCTTT. This codes for CASGQGQGVNTEAFF. This chain uses TRBV19 with TRBJ1-1; TRBD1 agrees at 10 bases. Germline CDR1 is LNHDA and CDR2 is SQIVND (reference sequence). The V and J ends lost 8 bases and 2 bases, in that order; junction bases with no gene match: 8. The CDR3 sequence is 15 residues long. Full variable domain (rest looked up from reference TRBV19 and TRBJ1-1): DGGITQSPKYLFRKEGQNVTLSCEQNLNHDAMYWYRQDPGQGLRLIYYSQIVNDFQKGDIAEGYSVSREKKESFPLTVTSAQKNPTAFYLCASGQGQGVNTEAFFGQGTRLTVV.

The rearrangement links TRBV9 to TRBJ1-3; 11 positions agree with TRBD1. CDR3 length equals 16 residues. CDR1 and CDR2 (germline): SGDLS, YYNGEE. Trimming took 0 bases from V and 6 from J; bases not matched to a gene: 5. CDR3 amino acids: CASSVGGTGGLNTIYF. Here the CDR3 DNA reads TGTGCCAGCAGCGTAGGAGGGACAGGGGGTCTAAACACCATATATTTT.

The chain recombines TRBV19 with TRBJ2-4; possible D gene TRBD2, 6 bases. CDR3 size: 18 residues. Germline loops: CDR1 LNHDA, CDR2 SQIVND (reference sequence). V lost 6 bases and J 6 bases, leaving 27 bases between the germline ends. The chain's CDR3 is CASSPLYGGPIVGNIQYF. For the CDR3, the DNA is TGTGCCAGTAGCCCCCTCTACGGGGGACCCATCGTTGGAAACATTCAGTACTTC.

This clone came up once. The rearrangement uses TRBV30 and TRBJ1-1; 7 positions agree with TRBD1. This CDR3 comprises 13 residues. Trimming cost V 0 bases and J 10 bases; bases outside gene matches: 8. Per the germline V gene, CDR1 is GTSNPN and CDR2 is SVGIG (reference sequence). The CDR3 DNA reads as TGTGCCTGGAGTGTCTCAGGGGGGTCCCCAGCTTTCTTT. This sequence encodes CAWSVSGGSPAFF.

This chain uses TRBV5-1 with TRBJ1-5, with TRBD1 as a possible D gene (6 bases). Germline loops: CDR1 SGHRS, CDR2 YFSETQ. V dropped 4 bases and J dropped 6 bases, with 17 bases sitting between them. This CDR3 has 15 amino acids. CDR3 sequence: CASSPGTPHAQPQHF. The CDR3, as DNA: TGCGCCAGCAGCCCCGGGACACCCCACGCTCAGCCCCAGCATTTT. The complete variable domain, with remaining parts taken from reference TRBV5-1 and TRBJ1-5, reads KAGVTQTPRYLIKTRGQQVTLSCSPISGHRSVSWYQQTPGQGLQFLFEYFSETQRNKGNFPGRFSGRQFSNSRSEMNVSTLELGDSALYLCASSPGTPHAQPQHFGDGTRLSIL.

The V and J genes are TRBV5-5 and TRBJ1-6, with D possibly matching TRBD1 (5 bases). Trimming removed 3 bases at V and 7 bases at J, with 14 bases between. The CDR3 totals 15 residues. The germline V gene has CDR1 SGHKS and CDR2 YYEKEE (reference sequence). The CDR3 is CASSSGGGGNSPLHF. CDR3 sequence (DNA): TGTGCCAGCAGCTCGGGCGGGGGGGGGAATTCACCCCTCCACTTT.

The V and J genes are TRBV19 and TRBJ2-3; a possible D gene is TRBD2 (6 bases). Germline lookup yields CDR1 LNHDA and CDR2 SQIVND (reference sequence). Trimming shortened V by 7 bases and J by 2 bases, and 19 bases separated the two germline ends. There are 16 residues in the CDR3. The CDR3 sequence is CASKVRRDSFTDTQYF. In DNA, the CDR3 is TGTGCCAGTAAGGTTAGACGGGACTCATTCACAGATACGCAGTATTTT.

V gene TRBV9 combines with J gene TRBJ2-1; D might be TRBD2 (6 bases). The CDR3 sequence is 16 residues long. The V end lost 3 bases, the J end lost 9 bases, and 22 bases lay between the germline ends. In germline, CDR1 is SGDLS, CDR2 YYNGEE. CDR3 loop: CASSAGGLPDISEQFF. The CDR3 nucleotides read TGTGCCAGCAGCGCCGGAGGACTACCAGATATCAGTGAGCAGTTCTTC.

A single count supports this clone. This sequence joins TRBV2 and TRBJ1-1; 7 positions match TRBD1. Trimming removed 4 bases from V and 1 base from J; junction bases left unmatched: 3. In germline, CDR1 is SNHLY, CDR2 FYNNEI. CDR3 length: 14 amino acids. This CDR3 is CASSAGGPNTEAFF. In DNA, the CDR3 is TGTGCCAGCAGTGCAGGGGGTCCGAACACTGAAGCTTTCTTT.

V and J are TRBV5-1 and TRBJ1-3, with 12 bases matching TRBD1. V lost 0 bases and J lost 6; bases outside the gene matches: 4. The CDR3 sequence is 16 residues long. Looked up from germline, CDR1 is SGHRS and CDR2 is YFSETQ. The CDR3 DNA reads TGCGCCAGCAGCTTGGAGGGACAGGGGGCTGAAAACACCATATATTTT. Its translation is CASSLEGQGAENTIYF.

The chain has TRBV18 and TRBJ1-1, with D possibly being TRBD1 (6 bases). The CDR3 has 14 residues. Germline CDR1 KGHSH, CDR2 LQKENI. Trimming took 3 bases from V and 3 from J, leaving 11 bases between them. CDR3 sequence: CASSPGGGHTEAFF. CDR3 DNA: TGTGCCAGCTCACCCGGGGGGGGGCACACTGAAGCTTTCTTT.

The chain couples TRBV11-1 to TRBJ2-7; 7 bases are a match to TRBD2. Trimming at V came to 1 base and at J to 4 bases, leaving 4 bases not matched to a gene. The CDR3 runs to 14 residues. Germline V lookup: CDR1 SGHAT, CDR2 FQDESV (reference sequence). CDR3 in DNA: TGTGCCAGCAGCTTAGATAGCGGGTTATACGAGCAGTACTTC. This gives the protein CASSLDSGLYEQYF. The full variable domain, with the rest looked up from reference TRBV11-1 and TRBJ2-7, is EAEVAQSPRYKITEKSQAVAFWCDPISGHATLYWYRQILGQGPELLVQFQDESVVDDSQLPKDRFSAERLKGVDSTLKIQPAELGDSAMYLCASSLDSGLYEQYFGPGTRLTVT.

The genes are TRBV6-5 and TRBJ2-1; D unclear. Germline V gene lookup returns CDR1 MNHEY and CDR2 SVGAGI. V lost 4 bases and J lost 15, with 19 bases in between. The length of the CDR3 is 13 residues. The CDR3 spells CASSSPAARNPFF. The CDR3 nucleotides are TGTGCCAGCAGTTCTCCTGCGGCCCGCAATCCGTTCTTC.

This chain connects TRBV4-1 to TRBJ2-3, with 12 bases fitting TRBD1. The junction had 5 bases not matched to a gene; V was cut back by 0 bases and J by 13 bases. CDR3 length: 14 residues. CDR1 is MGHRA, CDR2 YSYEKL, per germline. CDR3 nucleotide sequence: TGCGCCAGCAGCCAAGACCCCGGGACAGGGGGCAAGTATTTT. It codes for CASSQDPGTGGKYF.

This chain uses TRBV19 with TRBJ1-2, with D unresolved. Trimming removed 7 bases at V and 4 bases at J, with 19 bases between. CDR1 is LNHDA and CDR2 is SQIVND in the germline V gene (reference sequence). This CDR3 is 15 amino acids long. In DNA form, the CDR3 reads TGTGCCAGTACCGACCTCGTCGGCCCGGGCTATGGCTACACCTTC. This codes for CASTDLVGPGYGYTF.